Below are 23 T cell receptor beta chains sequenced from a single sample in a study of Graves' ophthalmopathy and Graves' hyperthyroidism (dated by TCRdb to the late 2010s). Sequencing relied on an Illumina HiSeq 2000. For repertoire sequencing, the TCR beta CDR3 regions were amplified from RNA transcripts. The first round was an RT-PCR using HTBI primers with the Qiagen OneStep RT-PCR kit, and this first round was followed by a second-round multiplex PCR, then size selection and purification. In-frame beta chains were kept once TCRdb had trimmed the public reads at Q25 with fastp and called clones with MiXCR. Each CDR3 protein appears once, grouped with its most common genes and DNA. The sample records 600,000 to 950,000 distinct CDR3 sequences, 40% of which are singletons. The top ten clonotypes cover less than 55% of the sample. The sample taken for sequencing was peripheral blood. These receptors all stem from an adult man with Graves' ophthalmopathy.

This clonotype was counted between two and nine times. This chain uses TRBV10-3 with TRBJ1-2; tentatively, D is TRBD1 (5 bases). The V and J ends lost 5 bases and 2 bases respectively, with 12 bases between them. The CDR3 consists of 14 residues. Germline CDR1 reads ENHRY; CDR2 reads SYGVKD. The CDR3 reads CAISPGRRNYGYTF. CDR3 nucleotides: TGTGCCATCAGTCCGGGACGGCGGAACTATGGCTACACCTTC.

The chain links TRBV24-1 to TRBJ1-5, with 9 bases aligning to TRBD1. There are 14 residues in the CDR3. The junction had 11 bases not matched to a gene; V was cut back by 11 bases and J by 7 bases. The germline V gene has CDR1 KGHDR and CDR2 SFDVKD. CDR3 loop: CASSARDRDQPQHF. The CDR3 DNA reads TGTGCCAGCAGCGCCCGGGACAGGGACCAGCCCCAGCATTTT.

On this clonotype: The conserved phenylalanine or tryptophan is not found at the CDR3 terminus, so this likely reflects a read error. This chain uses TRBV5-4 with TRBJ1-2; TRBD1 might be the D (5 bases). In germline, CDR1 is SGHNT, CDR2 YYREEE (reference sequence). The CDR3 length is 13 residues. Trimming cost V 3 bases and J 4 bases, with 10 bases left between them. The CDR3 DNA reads TGTGCCAGCAGCTCCCTCGGGGGCTATGGCTACACCCTC. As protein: CASSSLGGYGYTL.

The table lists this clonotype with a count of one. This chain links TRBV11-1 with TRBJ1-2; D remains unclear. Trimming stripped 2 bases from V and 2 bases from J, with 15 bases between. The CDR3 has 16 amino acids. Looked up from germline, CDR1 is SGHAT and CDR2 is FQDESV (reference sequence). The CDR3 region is CASSLIGSGQNYGYTF. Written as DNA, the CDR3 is TGTGCCAGCAGCTTAATCGGGTCAGGCCAAAACTATGGCTACACCTTC.

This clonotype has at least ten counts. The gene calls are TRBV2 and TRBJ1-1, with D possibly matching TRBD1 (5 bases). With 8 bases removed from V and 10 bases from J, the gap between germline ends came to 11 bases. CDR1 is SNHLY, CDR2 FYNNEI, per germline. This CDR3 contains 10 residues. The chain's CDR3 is CASAGGGAFF. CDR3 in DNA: TGTGCCAGCGCGGGGGGGGGAGCTTTCTTT.

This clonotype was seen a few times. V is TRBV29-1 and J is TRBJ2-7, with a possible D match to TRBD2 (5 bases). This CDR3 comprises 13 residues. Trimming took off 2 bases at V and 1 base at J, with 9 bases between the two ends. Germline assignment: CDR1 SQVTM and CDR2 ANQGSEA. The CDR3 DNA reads TGCAGCGTTGAAAGGACTGATTCCTACGAGCAGTACTTC. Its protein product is CSVERTDSYEQYF.

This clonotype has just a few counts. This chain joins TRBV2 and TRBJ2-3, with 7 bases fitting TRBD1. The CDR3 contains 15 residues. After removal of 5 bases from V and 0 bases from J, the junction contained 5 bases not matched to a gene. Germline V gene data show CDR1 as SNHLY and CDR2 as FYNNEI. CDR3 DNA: TGTGCCAGCAGTCCTGACAGGGACAGCACAGATACGCAGTATTTT. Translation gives CASSPDRDSTDTQYF.

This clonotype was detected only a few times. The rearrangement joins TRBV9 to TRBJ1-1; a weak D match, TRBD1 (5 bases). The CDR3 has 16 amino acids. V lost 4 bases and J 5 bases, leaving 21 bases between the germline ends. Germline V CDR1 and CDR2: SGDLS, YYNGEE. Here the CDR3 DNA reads TGTGCCAGCAGCCCTCTGGGGAGGGGAGCTTGGACTGAAGCTTTCTTT. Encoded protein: CASSPLGRGAWTEAFF.

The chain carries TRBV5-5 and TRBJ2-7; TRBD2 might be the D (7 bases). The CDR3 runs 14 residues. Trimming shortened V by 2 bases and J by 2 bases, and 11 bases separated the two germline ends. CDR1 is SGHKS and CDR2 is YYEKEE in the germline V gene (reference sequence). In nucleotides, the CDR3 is TGTGCCAGCAGCTTTGAAGGGGGGGCCTACGAGCAGTACTTC. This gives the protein CASSFEGGAYEQYF. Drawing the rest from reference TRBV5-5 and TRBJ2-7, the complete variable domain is DAGVTQSPTHLIKTRGQQVTLRCSPISGHKSVSWYQQVLGQGPQFIFQYYEKEERGRGNFPDRFSARQFPNYSSELNVNALLLGDSALYLCASSFEGGAYEQYFGPGTRLTVT.

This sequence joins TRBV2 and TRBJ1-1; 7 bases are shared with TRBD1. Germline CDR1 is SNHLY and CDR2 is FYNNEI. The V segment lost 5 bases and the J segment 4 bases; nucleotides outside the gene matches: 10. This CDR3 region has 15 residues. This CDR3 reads CASSLTRGGGTEAFF. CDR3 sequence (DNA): TGTGCCAGCAGTCTTACCAGGGGGGGGGGCACTGAAGCTTTCTTT.

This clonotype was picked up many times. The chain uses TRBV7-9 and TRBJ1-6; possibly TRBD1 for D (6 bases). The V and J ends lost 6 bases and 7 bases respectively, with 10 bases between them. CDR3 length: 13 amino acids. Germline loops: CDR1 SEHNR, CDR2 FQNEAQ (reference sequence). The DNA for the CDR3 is TGTGCCAGCAGTCCGAGGGGGAATTCACCCCTCCACTTT. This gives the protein CASSPRGNSPLHF.

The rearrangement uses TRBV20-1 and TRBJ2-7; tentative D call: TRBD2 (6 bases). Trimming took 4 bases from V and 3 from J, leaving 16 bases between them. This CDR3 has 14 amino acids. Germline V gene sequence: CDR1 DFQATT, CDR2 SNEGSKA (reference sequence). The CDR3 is CSANPLGGVYEQYF. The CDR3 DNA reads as TGCAGTGCTAACCCCTTGGGGGGAGTCTACGAGCAGTACTTC.

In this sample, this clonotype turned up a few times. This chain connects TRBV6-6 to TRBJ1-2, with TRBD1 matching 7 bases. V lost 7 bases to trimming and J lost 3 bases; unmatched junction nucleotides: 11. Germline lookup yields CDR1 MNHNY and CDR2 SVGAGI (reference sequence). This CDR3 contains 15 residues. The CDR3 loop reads CASTLTTGRHYGYTF. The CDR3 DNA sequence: TGTGCCAGCACCCTGACGACAGGGAGGCACTATGGCTACACCTTC.

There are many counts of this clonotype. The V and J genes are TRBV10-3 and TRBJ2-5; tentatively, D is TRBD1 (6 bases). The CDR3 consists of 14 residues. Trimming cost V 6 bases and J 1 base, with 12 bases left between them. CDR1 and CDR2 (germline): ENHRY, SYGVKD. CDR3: CAIRAGDGQETQYF. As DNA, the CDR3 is TGTGCCATCAGGGCAGGGGACGGCCAAGAGACCCAGTACTTC.

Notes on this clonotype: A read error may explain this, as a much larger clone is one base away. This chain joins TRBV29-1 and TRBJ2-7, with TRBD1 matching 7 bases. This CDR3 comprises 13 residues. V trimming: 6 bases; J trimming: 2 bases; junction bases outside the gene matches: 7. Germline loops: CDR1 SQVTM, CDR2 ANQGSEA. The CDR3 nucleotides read TGCAGCGTGAAACAGGGGTACCCCTACGAGCAGTACTTC. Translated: CSVKQGYPYEQYF.

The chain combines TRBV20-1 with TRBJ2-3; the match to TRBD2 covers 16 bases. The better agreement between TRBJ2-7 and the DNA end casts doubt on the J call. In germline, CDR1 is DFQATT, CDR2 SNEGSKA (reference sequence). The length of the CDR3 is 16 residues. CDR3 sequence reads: CSAGLAGGTSTDTQYF. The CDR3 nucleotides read TGCAGTGCGGGACTAGCGGGGGGGACTAGCACAGATACGCAGTACTTC.

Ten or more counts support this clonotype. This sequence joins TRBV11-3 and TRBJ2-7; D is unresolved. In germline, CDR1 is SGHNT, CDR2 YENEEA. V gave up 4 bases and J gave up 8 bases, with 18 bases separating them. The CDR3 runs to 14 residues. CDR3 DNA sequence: TGTGCCAGCAGCTCAACCACACGGCCCTTTCAGCAGTACTTC. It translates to CASSSTTRPFQQYF. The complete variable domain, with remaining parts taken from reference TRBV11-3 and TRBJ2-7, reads EAGVVQSPRYKIIEKKQPVAFWCNPISGHNTLYWYLQNLGQGPELLIRYENEEAVDDSQLPKDRFSAERLKGVDSTLKIQPAELGDSAVYLCASSSTTRPFQQYFGPGTRLTVT.

In nucleotides, the CDR3 is TGTGCCACCAGTGATGGGTGGGGAGAGACCCAGTACTTC. Amino acid sequence: CATSDGWGETQYF. J is TRBJ2-5 and V is TRBV24-1; unclear D gene. Trimming pared 3 bases from V and 4 bases from J, leaving 8 bases between. CDR3 length: 13 residues. CDR1 KGHDR and CDR2 SFDVKD come from the germline V gene.

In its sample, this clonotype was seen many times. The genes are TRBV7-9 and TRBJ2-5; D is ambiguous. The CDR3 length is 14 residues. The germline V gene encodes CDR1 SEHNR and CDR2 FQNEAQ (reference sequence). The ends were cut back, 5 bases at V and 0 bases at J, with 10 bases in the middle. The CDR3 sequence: CASSRTEYQETQYF. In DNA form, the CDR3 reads TGTGCCAGCAGCCGTACAGAATACCAAGAGACCCAGTACTTC.

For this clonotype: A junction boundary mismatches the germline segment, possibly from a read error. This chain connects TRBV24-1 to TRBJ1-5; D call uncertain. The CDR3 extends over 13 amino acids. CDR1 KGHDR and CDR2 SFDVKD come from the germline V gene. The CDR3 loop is CASSTTREQPQHF. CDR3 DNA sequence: TGTGCCAGCAGTACAACAAGGGAACAGCCCCAGCATTTT.

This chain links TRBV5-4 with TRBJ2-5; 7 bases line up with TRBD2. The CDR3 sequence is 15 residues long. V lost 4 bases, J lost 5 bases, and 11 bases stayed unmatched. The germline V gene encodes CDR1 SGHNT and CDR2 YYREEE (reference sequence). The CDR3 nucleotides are TGTGCCAGCAGCCGACAAATTGCGGGGGAGGAGACCCAGTACTTC. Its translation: CASSRQIAGEETQYF.

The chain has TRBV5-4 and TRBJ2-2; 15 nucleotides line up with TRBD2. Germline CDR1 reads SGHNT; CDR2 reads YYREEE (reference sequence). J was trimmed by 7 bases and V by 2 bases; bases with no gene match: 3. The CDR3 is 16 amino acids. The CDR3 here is CASSFGTSGRNGELFF. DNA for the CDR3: TGTGCCAGCAGCTTCGGGACTAGCGGGAGGAACGGGGAGCTGTTTTTT.

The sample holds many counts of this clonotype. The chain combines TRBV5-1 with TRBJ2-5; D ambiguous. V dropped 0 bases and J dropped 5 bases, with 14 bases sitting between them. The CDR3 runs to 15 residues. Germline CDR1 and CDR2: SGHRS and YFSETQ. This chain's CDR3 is CASSLGAGGVETQYF. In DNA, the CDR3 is TGCGCCAGCAGCTTGGGGGCAGGTGGAGTGGAGACCCAGTACTTC.